The 24 T cell receptor beta chains below were found in one sample sequenced in a study of cytomegalovirus exposure and HLA in healthy donors. The PCR had 60 Vbeta and 13 Jbeta primers. The table came from immunoSEQ multiplex PCR; TCRdb's copy has only in-frame clones and leaves some out. The table lists fewer than 250,000 clones, 60% to 85% of them singletons. The sample was PBMCs. Receptors originate from a woman between 18 and 30 years old in good health and CMV-seronegative.

The J gene is TRBJ2-3, the V gene TRBV18, with D possibly being TRBD1 (6 bases). Looked up from germline, CDR1 is KGHSH and CDR2 is LQKENI. The CDR3 totals 14 residues. V dropped 6 bases and J dropped 3 bases, with 13 bases sitting between them. The CDR3 DNA reads as TGTGCCAGCTCTCTCCAAGGACAGACAGATACGCAGTATTTT. Encoded protein: CASSLQGQTDTQYF.

The chain couples TRBV28 to TRBJ1-2, with 7 positions matching TRBD1. V was clipped by 1 base and J by 0 bases; unmatched bases: 5. This CDR3 spans 16 amino acids. Germline CDR1 and CDR2: MDHEN and SYDVKM. The CDR3 nucleotides read TGTGCCAGCAGTTTATTTGGGGACAGCTCTAACTATGGCTACACCTTC. This codes for CASSLFGDSSNYGYTF.

This clone has a single count. This rearrangement joins TRBV27 to TRBJ2-1, with D possibly being TRBD2 (6 bases). The germline CDR1 and CDR2 sequences are MNHEY and SMNVEV (reference sequence). V was cut by 3 bases and J by 7 bases, with 13 bases left in between. The CDR3 covers 14 residues. The DNA for the CDR3 is TGTGCCAGCAGTTTTGGGGGACTTCGGAATGAGCAGTTCTTC. Encoded protein: CASSFGGLRNEQFF.

J is TRBJ2-7 and V is TRBV9; 8 bases match TRBD2. Germline V gene data show CDR1 as SGDLS and CDR2 as YYNGEE. The CDR3 is 14 amino acids. V shed 2 bases, J shed 5 bases, and the junction held 6 bases outside the gene matches. The CDR3: CASSVSGSIDEQYF. CDR3 sequence (DNA): TGTGCCAGCAGCGTCAGCGGGAGTATCGACGAGCAGTACTTC.

This chain connects TRBV19 to TRBJ1-2; D possibly corresponds to TRBD1 (6 bases). V lost 2 bases to trimming and J lost 3 bases, with 25 bases between them. The CDR3 loop spans 19 amino acids. CDR1 LNHDA and CDR2 SQIVND come from the germline V gene (reference sequence). The CDR3 DNA is TGTGCCAGTAGTATAAAGGGGCAGGACAGTCCGGGGCGTCACTATGGCTACACCTTC. This codes for CASSIKGQDSPGRHYGYTF.

The chain links TRBV7-9 to TRBJ2-5; D ambiguous. The end of the DNA is better explained by TRBJ2-7, so the J call may be wrong. CDR1 is SEHNR and CDR2 is FQNEAQ in the germline V gene (reference sequence). CDR3 size: 13 residues. Here the CDR3 reads CASSPRSSYEQYF. For the CDR3, the DNA is TGTGCCAGCAGCCCGAGGAGCTCCTACGAGCAGTACTTC.

The rearrangement joins TRBV2 to TRBJ1-1; D perhaps matches TRBD1 (5 bases). Germline CDR1 SNHLY, CDR2 FYNNEI. The ends were cut back, 7 bases at V and 3 bases at J, with 6 bases in the middle. The CDR3 consists of 11 residues. CDR3: CASIQDTEAFF. DNA of the CDR3: TGTGCCAGCATACAGGACACTGAAGCTTTCTTT.

V is TRBV9 and J is TRBJ2-5, with 9 bases lining up with TRBD2. The CDR3 extends over 14 amino acids. Per germline, CDR1 SGDLS and CDR2 YYNGEE. The J segment lost 3 bases and the V segment lost 0 bases, leaving 0 bases of the junction unmatched. The CDR3 sequence is CASSVVAGEETQYF. CDR3 bases: TGTGCCAGCAGCGTAGTAGCGGGAGAAGAGACCCAGTACTTC.

The V call is TRBV27, the J call TRBJ2-5; TRBD2 agrees at 8 bases. The CDR3 spans 17 residues. In germline, CDR1 is MNHEY, CDR2 SMNVEV (reference sequence). Losses at the gene ends were 5 bases for V and 5 bases for J; bases not matched to a gene: 16. The CDR3: CASSSGSYSKLRETQYF. In nucleotides, the CDR3 is TGTGCCAGCAGTAGCGGGAGCTATTCCAAGTTGAGGGAGACCCAGTACTTC.

This clone occurred once. This chain joins TRBV11-2 and TRBJ2-7, with D maybe TRBD2 (7 bases). V dropped 3 bases and J dropped 5 bases, with 11 bases sitting between them. The CDR3 is 13 amino acids. Germline V gives CDR1 SGHAT, CDR2 FQNNGV. CDR3 nucleotides: TGTGCCAGCAGCTTTTGGGGGGGCCACGAGCAGTACTTC. It specifies CASSFWGGHEQYF.

This clone was observed a few times. Other DNA variants within this sample encode the same CDR3. This chain links TRBV5-1 with TRBJ1-1, with 8 bases lining up with TRBD1. The CDR3 extends over 14 amino acids. Germline trimming cut 2 bases from V and 5 bases from J; bases unmatched to any gene: 5. The germline CDR1 and CDR2 sequences are SGHRS and YFSETQ. DNA for the CDR3: TGCGCCAGCAGCTTAGGACAGGGAGGGACTGAAGCTTTCTTT. Protein product: CASSLGQGGTEAFF.

The chain links TRBV7-9 to TRBJ1-6; D possibly corresponds to TRBD1 (6 bases). V was cut by 5 bases and J by 7 bases, with 15 bases left in between. Germline V gene lookup returns CDR1 SEHNR and CDR2 FQNEAQ (reference sequence). The CDR3 totals 15 residues. The DNA for the CDR3 is TGTGCCAGCAGCCCGCCTACAGGGTGGAATTCACCCCTCCACTTT. The encoded protein is CASSPPTGWNSPLHF.

CDR3 nucleotide sequence: TGTGCCAGCAGCATAATAGCGGGAGAGGTGGAGACCCAGTACTTC. Protein product: CASSIIAGEVETQYF. V and J are TRBV9 and TRBJ2-5; TRBD2 agrees at 9 bases. The CDR3 is made up of 15 amino acids. The germline CDR1 and CDR2 sequences are SGDLS and YYNGEE. The V and J ends lost 4 bases and 5 bases, in that order; junction bases with no gene match: 9.

The chain combines TRBV6-5 with TRBJ1-5; maybe TRBD1 (6 bases). Germline V gives CDR1 MNHEY, CDR2 SVGAGI. Deletions cut 6 bases from V and 7 bases from J, with 10 bases between. The CDR3 has 12 residues. The CDR3: CASRGAEQPQHF. In DNA form, the CDR3 reads TGTGCCAGCAGGGGGGCAGAACAGCCCCAGCATTTT.

The chain couples TRBV15 to TRBJ2-7, with D possibly TRBD2 on 6 matching bases. Germline lookup yields CDR1 LNHNV and CDR2 YYDKDF (reference sequence). The ends were cut back, 0 bases at V and 2 bases at J, with 14 bases in the middle. The length of the CDR3 is 16 residues. CDR3 sequence: CATSREGSGVPYEQYF. The CDR3 coding sequence is TGTGCCACCAGCAGAGAAGGATCGGGGGTGCCCTACGAGCAGTACTTC.

To note about this clone: Other nucleotide sequences in the sample specify the same CDR3. This chain connects TRBV6-4 to TRBJ1-6, with 9 bases aligning to TRBD1. Germline-derived CDR1 and CDR2 are MRHNA and SNTAGT. Losses at the gene ends were 3 bases for V and 6 bases for J; bases not matched to a gene: 0. This CDR3 region has 14 residues. CDR3 residues: CASSEGQGNSPLHF. The CDR3 bases are TGTGCCAGCAGTGAGGGACAGGGTAATTCACCCCTCCACTTT.

This rearrangement joins TRBV5-1 to TRBJ1-6; D might be TRBD1 (6 bases). The CDR3 totals 14 residues. Germline loops: CDR1 SGHRS, CDR2 YFSETQ. With 0 bases removed from V and 10 bases from J, the gap between germline ends came to 11 bases. In DNA form, the CDR3 reads TGCGCCAGCAGCTTGGACGCAGGGGAGTCACCCCTCCACTTT. This gives the protein CASSLDAGESPLHF.

This clone was seen more than once but under ten times. This rearrangement joins TRBV28 to TRBJ2-5, with TRBD2 matching 12 bases. The CDR3 has 15 amino acids. Trimming took 4 bases from V and 2 from J; bases not matched to a gene: 2. Germline lookup yields CDR1 MDHEN and CDR2 SYDVKM. The CDR3 coding sequence is TGTGCCAGCAGTTGGACTAGCGGGGAACAAGAGACCCAGTACTTC. Protein sequence: CASSWTSGEQETQYF.

The chain recombines TRBV9 with TRBJ1-1; the match to TRBD1 covers 7 bases. This CDR3 has 15 amino acids. From germline, CDR1 is SGDLS and CDR2 YYNGEE. V trimming: 0 bases; J trimming: 0 bases; junction bases outside the gene matches: 2. As DNA, the CDR3 is TGTGCCAGCAGCGTAGGACAGGGTATGAACACTGAAGCTTTCTTT. This translates into CASSVGQGMNTEAFF.

V usage is TRBV28 and J usage is TRBJ2-3, with 12 bases aligning to TRBD1. Germline trimming cut 4 bases from V and 4 bases from J; bases unmatched to any gene: 15. The CDR3 contains 19 residues. The V gene's germline CDR1 is MDHEN and CDR2 SYDVKM. The CDR3 loop is CASSSAGTGGDLLPDTQYF. The CDR3 DNA reads as TGTGCCAGCAGTTCTGCCGGGACAGGGGGCGATCTGCTGCCAGATACGCAGTATTTT.

The chain uses TRBV5-1 and TRBJ2-3; TRBD1 aligns across 9 bases. CDR1 and CDR2 from the germline V gene are SGHRS and YFSETQ. The CDR3 length is 16 residues. V shed 4 bases and J 1 base; nucleotides not matched to a gene: 7. The CDR3 DNA reads TGCGCCAGCAGCGTGGGGACAGGGAGAGGCACAGATACGCAGTATTTT. Residues: CASSVGTGRGTDTQYF.

The rearrangement joins TRBV9 to TRBJ1-2; possibly TRBD1 for D (6 bases). V lost 0 bases to trimming and J lost 4 bases, with 13 bases between them. In germline, CDR1 is SGDLS, CDR2 YYNGEE. The CDR3 runs to 15 residues. The CDR3 nucleotides read TGTGCCAGCAGCGTAGCTACCGGGACAACCTATGGCTACACCTTC. Translation gives CASSVATGTTYGYTF. Together with reference TRBV9 and TRBJ1-2, the CDR3 gives the full variable domain: DSGVTQTPKHLITATGQRVTLRCSPRSGDLSVYWYQQSLDQGLQFLIQYYNGEERAKGNILERFSAQQFPDLHSELNLSSLELGDSALYFCASSVATGTTYGYTFGSGTRLTVV.

V gene TRBV4-1 combines with J gene TRBJ2-5, with a possible D match to TRBD2 (6 bases). The CDR3 runs to 16 residues. Trimming pared 0 bases from V and 2 bases from J, leaving 13 bases between. Germline CDR1 MGHRA, CDR2 YSYEKL. Here the CDR3 reads CASSQEGRGRQETQYF. In DNA form, the CDR3 reads TGCGCCAGCAGCCAAGAAGGGCGGGGCAGACAAGAGACCCAGTACTTC.

The chain employs TRBV13 and TRBJ2-3, with 8 bases identical to TRBD2. Germline loops: CDR1 PRHDT, CDR2 FYEKMQ (reference sequence). J was trimmed by 5 bases and V by 4 bases; bases with no gene match: 5. The CDR3 consists of 14 residues. The CDR3 reads CASSSSGGRDTQYF. DNA for the CDR3: TGTGCCAGCAGCTCAAGCGGGGGCCGAGATACGCAGTATTTT.